This TCR beta chain emerged from a study of blood T cell repertoires in COVID-19. In the study overall: T cells, B-cell-depleted T cells, or PBMCs provided the cDNA or gDNA that served as material.

In the original analysis: Counts of nucleated cells, estimated from reference gene primer amplification, were obtained. Produced via immunoSEQ multiplex PCR; TCRdb's table is partial and in-frame only. The V and J calls and clone size come from that table; D and trimming were worked out from the DNA. The data show a few hundred thousand clones, 85% to 90% seen once. Unmatched junction bases numbered 6, after V lost 5 bases and J lost 3 bases. Germline assignment: CDR1 MDHEN and CDR2 SYDVKM. CDR3 size: 14 residues. Two consecutive negative NP/OP PCR tests, clearance, or resolved symptoms defined Cohort 3 recovery.

This sequence originates from a woman under 40 who had recovered from COVID-19. The sample comprised PBMCs or T cells enriched from blood (not recorded which). V is TRBV28 and J is TRBJ2-7, with 8 bases identical to TRBD1. For the CDR3, the DNA is TGTGCCAGCAGTCCGACAGGGGAAGACTACGAGCAGTACTTC. Protein sequence: CASSPTGEDYEQYF.